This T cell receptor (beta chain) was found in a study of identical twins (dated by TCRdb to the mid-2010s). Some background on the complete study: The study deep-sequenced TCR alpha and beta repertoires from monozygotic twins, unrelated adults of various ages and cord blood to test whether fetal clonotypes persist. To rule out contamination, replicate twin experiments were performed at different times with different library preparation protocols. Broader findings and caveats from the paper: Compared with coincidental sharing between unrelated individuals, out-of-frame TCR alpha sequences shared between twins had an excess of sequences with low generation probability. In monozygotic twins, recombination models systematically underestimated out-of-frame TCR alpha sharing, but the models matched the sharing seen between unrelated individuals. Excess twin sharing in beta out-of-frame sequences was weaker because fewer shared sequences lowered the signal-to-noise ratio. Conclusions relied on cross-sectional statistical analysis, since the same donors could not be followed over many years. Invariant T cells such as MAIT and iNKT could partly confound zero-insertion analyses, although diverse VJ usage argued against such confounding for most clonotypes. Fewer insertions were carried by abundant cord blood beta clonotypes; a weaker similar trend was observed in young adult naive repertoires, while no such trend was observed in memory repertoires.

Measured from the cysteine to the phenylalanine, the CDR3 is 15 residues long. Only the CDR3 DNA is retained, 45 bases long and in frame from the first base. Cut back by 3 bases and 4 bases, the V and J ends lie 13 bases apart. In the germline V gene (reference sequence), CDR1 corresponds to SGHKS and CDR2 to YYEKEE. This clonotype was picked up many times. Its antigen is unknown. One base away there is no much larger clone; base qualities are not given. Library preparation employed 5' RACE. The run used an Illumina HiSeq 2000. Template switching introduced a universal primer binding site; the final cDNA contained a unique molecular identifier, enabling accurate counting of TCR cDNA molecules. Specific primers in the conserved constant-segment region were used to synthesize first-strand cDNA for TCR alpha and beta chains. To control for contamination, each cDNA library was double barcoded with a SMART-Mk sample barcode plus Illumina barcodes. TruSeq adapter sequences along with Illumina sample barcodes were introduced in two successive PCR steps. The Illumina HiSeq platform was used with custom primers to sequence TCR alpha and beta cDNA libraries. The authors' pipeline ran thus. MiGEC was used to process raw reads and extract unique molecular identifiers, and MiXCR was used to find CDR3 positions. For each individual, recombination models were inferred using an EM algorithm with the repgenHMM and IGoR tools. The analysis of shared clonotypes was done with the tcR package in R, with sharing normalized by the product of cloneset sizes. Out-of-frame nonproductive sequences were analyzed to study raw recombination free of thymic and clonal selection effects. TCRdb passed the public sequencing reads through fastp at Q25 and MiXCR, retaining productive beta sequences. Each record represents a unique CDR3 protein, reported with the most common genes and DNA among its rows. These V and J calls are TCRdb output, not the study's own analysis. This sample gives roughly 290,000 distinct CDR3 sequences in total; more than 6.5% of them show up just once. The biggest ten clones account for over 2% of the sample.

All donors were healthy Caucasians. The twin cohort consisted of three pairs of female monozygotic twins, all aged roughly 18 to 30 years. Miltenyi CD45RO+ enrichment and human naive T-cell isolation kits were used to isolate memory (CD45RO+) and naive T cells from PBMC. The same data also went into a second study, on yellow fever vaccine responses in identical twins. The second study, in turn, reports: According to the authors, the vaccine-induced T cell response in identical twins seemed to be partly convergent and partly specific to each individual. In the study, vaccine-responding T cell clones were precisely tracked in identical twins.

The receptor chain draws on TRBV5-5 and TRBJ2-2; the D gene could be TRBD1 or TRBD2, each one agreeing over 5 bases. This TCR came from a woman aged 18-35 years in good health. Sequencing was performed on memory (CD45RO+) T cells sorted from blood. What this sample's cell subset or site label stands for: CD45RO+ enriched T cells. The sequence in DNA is TGTGCCAGCAGCTGGAGCGATGGGGGCACCGGGGAGCTGTTTTTT. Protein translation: CASSWSDGGTGELFF.